This T cell receptor (beta chain) came from a study of blood T cell repertoires in COVID-19. Study background: Sources were T cells, B-cell-depleted T cells, or PBMCs; the material itself was cDNA or gDNA.

The table came from immunoSEQ multiplex PCR; TCRdb's copy has only in-frame clones and leaves some out. The table shows 80,000 to 95,000 clones, with 90% to 95% occurring only once. Germline CDR1 is MNHEY and CDR2 is SVGEGT. The CDR3 contains 17 residues. The ends lost 2 bases at V and 6 bases at J; junction bases unmatched: 10. The receptor was derived from a human donor with active COVID-19. The donor label of this sample is uncertain. The sample consisted of peripheral blood. The chain combines TRBV6-2 or TRBV6-3 with TRBJ2-3; 11 bases are a match to TRBD2. This CDR3 reads CASSYGLAGGPPDTQYF. In nucleotides, the CDR3 is TGTGCCAGCAGTTACGGGCTAGCGGGGGGCCCCCCCGATACGCAGTATTTT.